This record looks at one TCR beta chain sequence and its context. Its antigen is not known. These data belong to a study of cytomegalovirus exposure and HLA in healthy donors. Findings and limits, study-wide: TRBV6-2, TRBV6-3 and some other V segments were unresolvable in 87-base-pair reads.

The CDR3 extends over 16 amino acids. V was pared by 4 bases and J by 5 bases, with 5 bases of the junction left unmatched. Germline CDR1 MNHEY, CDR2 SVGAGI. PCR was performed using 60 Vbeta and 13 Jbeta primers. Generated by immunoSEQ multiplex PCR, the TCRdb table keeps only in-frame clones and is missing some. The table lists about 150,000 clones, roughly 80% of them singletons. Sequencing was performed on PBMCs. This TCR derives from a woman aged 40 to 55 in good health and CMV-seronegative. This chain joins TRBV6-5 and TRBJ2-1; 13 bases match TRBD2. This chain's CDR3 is CASSLGLAGLHNEQFF. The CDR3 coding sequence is TGTGCCAGCAGTTTGGGACTAGCGGGACTCCACAATGAGCAGTTCTTC.